What follows are 3 T cell receptor beta chains derived from one specimen sequenced in a study of T-cell reconstitution after alpha-beta-depleted transplantation in children. A library of TCRbeta sequences, prepared with unique molecular identifiers, was generated. TCRdb analysed the PCR reads with MiXCR anew, one entry per CDR3 protein. This sample carries about 980,000 distinct CDR3 sequences, under 30% of them seen once, and the ten largest clones take over 25%. The material was PBMCs, mostly from graft donor cells, obtained 360 days after TCRalphabeta/CD19-depleted stem cell transplant. The receptors stem from a boy younger than two who had a stem cell transplant for SCID, so the T cells may come from the graft donor.

There are a few counts of this clonotype. This chain joins TRBV29-1 and TRBJ2-3; tentatively, D is TRBD2 (6 bases). CDR1 and CDR2 from the germline V gene are SQVTM and ANQGSEA. Trimming removed 8 bases from V and 1 base from J, with 13 bases in between. The CDR3 extends over 13 amino acids. CDR3 nucleotides: TGCAGCTTAAGACTAGTAGGCACAGATACGCAGTATTTT. Its translation is CSLRLVGTDTQYF.

The gene calls are TRBV5-1 and TRBJ2-1; perhaps D is TRBD1 or TRBD2 (5 bases each). Trimming removed 7 bases from V and 2 bases from J, with 13 bases in between. Germline values: CDR1 SGHRS, CDR2 YFSETQ. The CDR3 has 14 residues. Written as DNA, the CDR3 is TGCGCCAGCCGCAAACGGGACCCCTACAATGAGCAGTTCTTC. This gives the protein CASRKRDPYNEQFF.

V is TRBV24-1 and J is TRBJ2-1; TRBD2 aligns across 13 bases. CDR3 length: 16 residues. From germline, CDR1 is KGHDR and CDR2 SFDVKD. V lost 2 bases to trimming and J lost 5 bases; unmatched junction nucleotides: 2. CDR3 residues: CATSDSTSGGHNEQFF. For the CDR3, the DNA is TGTGCCACCAGTGATTCGACTAGCGGGGGGCACAATGAGCAGTTCTTC.